The 2 T cell receptor beta chains reported below all come from one sample, sequenced in a study of T-cell memory formation after mild COVID-19. Each CDR3 protein gets one entry after TCRdb re-called the 5' RACE reads with MiXCR. The data contain about 320,000 distinct CDR3 sequences, over 11% of them seen just once; the ten biggest clones take up approximately 22%. Material: PBMCs or a T cell subset sorted from them (not recorded which). The source of these receptors is a man younger than 35 who had mild COVID-19 (a few samples of this study predate the infection). Cell type and time point are not known.

This sequence joins TRBV4-1 and TRBJ1-1; maybe TRBD1 (5 bases). The ends were cut back, 1 base at V and 1 base at J, with 10 bases in the middle. The CDR3 consists of 15 residues. The germline gives CDR1 MGHRA, CDR2 YSYEKL. The CDR3, as DNA: TGCGCCAGCAGCCAAGGAACAGGCCCGAACACTGAAGCTTTCTTT. It yields the protein CASSQGTGPNTEAFF.

This chain joins TRBV29-1 and TRBJ2-2; 10 positions match TRBD1. The CDR3 sequence is 14 residues long. Per the germline V gene, CDR1 is SQVTM and CDR2 is ANQGSEA. J was trimmed by 6 bases and V by 6 bases; bases with no gene match: 7. CDR3 amino acids: CSVARDRGSGELFF. CDR3 nucleotides: TGCAGCGTGGCAAGGGACAGGGGATCCGGGGAGCTGTTTTTT.